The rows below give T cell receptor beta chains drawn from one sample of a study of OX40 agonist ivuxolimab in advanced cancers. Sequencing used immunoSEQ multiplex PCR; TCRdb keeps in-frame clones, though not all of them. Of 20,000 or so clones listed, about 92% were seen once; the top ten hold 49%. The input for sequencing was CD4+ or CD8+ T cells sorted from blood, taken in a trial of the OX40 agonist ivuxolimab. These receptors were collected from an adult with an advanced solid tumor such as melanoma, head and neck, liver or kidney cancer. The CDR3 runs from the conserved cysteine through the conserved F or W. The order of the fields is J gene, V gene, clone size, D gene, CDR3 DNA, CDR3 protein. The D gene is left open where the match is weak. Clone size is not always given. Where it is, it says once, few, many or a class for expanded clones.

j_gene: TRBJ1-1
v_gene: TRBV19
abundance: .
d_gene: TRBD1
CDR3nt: TGTGCCAGTAGGGGACAGGTGAACACTGAAGCTTTCTTT
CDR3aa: CASRGQVNTEAFF

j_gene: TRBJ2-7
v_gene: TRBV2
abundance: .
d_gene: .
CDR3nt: TGTGCCAGCAGTGAAGAATTGACAGGTTCCTACGAGCAGTACTTC
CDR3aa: CASSEELTGSYEQYF

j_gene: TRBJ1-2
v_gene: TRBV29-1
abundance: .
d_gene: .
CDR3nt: TGCAGCGTTGACTTAATTACGGACTATGGCTACACCTTC
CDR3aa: CSVDLITDYGYTF

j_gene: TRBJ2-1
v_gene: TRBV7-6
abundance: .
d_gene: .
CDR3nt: TGTGCCAGCAGCTTAGTTCTAGGCGGGACCAGCAGATACAATGAGCAGTTCTTC
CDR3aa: CASSLVLGGTSRYNEQFF

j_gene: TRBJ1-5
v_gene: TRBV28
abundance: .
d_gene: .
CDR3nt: TGTGCCAGCAGTTTCAGGGACTGGAGGGAACAGCCCCAGCATTTT
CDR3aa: CASSFRDWREQPQHF

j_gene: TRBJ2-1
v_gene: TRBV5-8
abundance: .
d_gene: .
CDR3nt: TGTGCCAGCAGCTCCGGACAGTTCTACAATGAGCAGTTCTTC
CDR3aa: CASSSGQFYNEQFF

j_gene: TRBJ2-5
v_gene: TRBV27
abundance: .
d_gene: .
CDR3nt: TGTGCCAGCATTGGGGGAGAGACCCAGTACTTC
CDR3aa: CASIGGETQYF

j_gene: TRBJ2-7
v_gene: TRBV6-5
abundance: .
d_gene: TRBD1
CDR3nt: TGTGCCAGCAGAGGGACAGGGAATGTGTACGAGCAGTACTTC
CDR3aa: CASRGTGNVYEQYF

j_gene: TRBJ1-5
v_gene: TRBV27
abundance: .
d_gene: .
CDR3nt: TGTGCCAGCCGGACAGTTTATAGCAATCAGCCCCAGCATTTT
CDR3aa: CASRTVYSNQPQHF

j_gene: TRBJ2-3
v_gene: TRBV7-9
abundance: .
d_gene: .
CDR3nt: TGTGCCGGCAGCCTCCCCTCGCCGGGTGCAGATACGCAGTATTTT
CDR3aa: CAGSLPSPGADTQYF

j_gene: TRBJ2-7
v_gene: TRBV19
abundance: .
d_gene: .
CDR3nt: TGTGCCAGTAGTATCGACCCCGTAGGCGCGGGAAAGGACGAGCAGTACTTC
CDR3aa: CASSIDPVGAGKDEQYF

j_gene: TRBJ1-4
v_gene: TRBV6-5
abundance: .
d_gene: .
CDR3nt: TGTGCCAGCCAGGGCTCCGATGAAAAACTGTTTTTT
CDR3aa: CASQGSDEKLFF

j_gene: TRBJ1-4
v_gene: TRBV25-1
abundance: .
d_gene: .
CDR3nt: TGTGCCAGCAGTGATCTTCTGGAGGGGTGGGCAACTAATGAAAAACTGTTTTTT
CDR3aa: CASSDLLEGWATNEKLFF

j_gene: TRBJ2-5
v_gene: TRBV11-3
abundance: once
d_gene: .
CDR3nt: TGTGCCAGCAGCTTAGGAGGGCAGCAAGGGGAGACCCAGTACTTC
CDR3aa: CASSLGGQQGETQYF

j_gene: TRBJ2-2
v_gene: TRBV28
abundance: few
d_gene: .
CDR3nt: TGTGCCAGCAGTTTAACTACCACCCCGGCCGGGGAGCTGTTTTTT
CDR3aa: CASSLTTTPAGELFF

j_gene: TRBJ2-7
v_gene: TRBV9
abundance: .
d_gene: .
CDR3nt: TGTGCCAGCAGCGTAGCCGAGACAGGCCCCTACGAGCAGTACTTC
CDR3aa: CASSVAETGPYEQYF

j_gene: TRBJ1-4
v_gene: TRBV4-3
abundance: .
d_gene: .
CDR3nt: TGCGCCAGCAGCCAAGCCATAGCAACTAATGAAAAACTGTTTTTT
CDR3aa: CASSQAIATNEKLFF

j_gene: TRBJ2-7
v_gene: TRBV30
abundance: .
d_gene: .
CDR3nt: TGTGCCTGGAGTGTAACGGCCTACGAGCAGTACTTC
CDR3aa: CAWSVTAYEQYF

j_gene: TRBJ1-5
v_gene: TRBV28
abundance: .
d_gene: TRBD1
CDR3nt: TGTGCCAGCAGTTTAAGGGGACAGGGGGTCGGTCAGCCCCAGCATTTT
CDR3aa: CASSLRGQGVGQPQHF

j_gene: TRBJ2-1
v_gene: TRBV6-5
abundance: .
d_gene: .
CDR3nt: TGTGCCAGCAGTTACAGGAATGAGCAGTTCTTC
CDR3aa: CASSYRNEQFF

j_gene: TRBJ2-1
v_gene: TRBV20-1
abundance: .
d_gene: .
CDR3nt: TGCAGCCACAGCGGGTCGTATGAGCAGTTCTTC
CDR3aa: CSHSGSYEQFF

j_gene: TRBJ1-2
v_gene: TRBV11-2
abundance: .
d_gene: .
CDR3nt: TGTGCCAGCAGCTCGGGCCGGGGGGAGTACACCTTC
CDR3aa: CASSSGRGEYTF

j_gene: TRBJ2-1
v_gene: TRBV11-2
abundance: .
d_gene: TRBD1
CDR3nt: TGTGCCAGCAGCGACAGGGGCGATGAGCAGTTCTTC
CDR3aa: CASSDRGDEQFF

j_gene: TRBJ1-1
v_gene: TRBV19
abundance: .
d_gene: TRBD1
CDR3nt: TGTGCCAGTAGTACGACAGGGTGGAACACTGAAGCTTTCTTT
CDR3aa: CASSTTGWNTEAFF